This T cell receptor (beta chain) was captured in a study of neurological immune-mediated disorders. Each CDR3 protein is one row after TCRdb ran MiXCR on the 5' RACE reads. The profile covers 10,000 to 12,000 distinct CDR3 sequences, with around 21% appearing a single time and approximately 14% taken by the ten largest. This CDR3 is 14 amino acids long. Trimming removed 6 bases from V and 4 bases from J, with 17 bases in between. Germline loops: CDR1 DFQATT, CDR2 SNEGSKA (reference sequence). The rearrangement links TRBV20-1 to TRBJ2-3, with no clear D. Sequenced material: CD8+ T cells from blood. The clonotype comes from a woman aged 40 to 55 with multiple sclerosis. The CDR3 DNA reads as TGCAGTGCCCTGGACGCCAGCGTACCAGATACGCAGTATTTT. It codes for CSALDASVPDTQYF.